These 10 T cell receptor beta chains were all obtained from the same sample, sequenced in a study of CD8+ T cells in alopecia areata. It was cDNA, reverse transcribed from extracted RNA, that served as the sequencing template. Assay: immunoSEQ multiplex PCR; the TCRdb copy retains only in-frame clones and omits some. Of under 150,000 clones in the sample, 53% are singletons; the top ten hold approximately 0.5%. The treatment here: oral pan-JAK inhibitor, 5-10 mg twice daily. Sequences were derived from CD4+ T cells sorted from blood, sampled at week 4, from a patient treated with tofacitinib. Source of these receptors: a human donor with alopecia areata.

In nucleotides, the CDR3 is TGTGCCAGCAGTGAAAGGCAGGGAGGCGGATCACCCCTCCACTTT. Translated, it gives CASSERQGGGSPLHF. This sequence joins TRBV2 and TRBJ1-6; D possibly corresponds to TRBD1 (5 bases). V lost 2 bases and J lost 10, with 15 bases in between. The CDR3 runs to 15 residues. Germline V CDR1 and CDR2: SNHLY, FYNNEI. Using reference TRBV2 and TRBJ1-6 for the parts outside the CDR3, the full variable domain is EPEVTQTPSHQVTQMGQEVILRCVPISNHLYFYWYRQILGQKVEFLVSFYNNEISEKSEIFDDQFSVERPDGSNFTLKIRSTKLEDSAMYFCASSERQGGGSPLHFGNGTRLTVT.

The chain is built from TRBV7-9 and TRBJ2-1; D not resolved. V lost 1 base and J lost 5, with 9 bases in between. CDR1 is SEHNR and CDR2 is FQNEAQ in the germline V gene (reference sequence). The CDR3 runs to 14 residues. CDR3 bases: TGTGCCAGCAGCTTAGGGGGTTCCCACAATGAGCAGTTCTTC. Encoded protein: CASSLGGSHNEQFF.

This clone was counted between two and nine times. This chain connects TRBV19 to TRBJ2-6; D gene uncertain. CDR1 is LNHDA and CDR2 is SQIVND in the germline V gene (reference sequence). The CDR3 runs to 16 residues. With 3 bases removed from V and 2 bases from J, the gap between germline ends came to 11 bases. As DNA, the CDR3 is TGTGCCAGTAGTATGGTCGCAAACCCTGGGGCCAACGTCCTGACTTTC. Its translation is CASSMVANPGANVLTF.

The DNA for the CDR3 is TGCAGCGCCAGTGGACAGGGCCAAGAGACCCAGTACTTC. It encodes CSASGQGQETQYF. This chain links TRBV29-1 with TRBJ2-5; TRBD1 matches at 8 bases. Germline CDR1 SQVTM, CDR2 ANQGSEA. Unmatched junction bases numbered 5, after V lost 7 bases and J lost 1 base. The CDR3 contains 13 residues.

The J gene is TRBJ1-2, the V gene TRBV30, with 7 bases identical to TRBD1. J lost 8 bases, V lost 1 base, and 4 bases had no gene match. CDR1 GTSNPN and CDR2 SVGIG come from the germline V gene (reference sequence). CDR3 length: 12 amino acids. CDR3 in amino acids: CAWSGQGKGYTF. For the CDR3, the DNA is TGTGCCTGGAGTGGACAGGGAAAAGGCTACACCTTC.

The V gene is TRBV6-6, the J gene TRBJ2-7; TRBD1 is a possible D gene (6 bases). From germline, CDR1 is MNHNY and CDR2 SVGAGI (reference sequence). The CDR3 has 11 amino acids. V dropped 6 bases and J dropped 8 bases, with 11 bases sitting between them. The CDR3 nucleotides read TGTGCCAGCAGCGACAGGAGTAAGCAGTACTTC. This encodes CASSDRSKQYF.

This clone was observed a few times. The V and J genes are TRBV28 and TRBJ2-5; weak D call: TRBD1 (5 bases). The CDR3 runs 11 residues. CDR1 and CDR2 (germline): MDHEN, SYDVKM. V was clipped by 6 bases and J by 3 bases, with 5 bases between them. CDR3 bases: TGTGCCAGCAGAGGGGAAGAGACCCAGTACTTC. It specifies CASRGEETQYF.

This clone was found a few times. This chain's CDR3 is CASSPDRGPVYGYTF. The CDR3, as DNA: TGTGCCAGCAGCCCAGACAGGGGGCCCGTCTATGGCTACACCTTC. The chain recombines TRBV4-2 with TRBJ1-2; 10 bases align to TRBD1. Germline V gene lookup returns CDR1 LGHNA and CDR2 YNFKEQ. The CDR3 spans 15 residues. With V trimmed by 4 bases and J by 4 bases, 6 bases remained unmatched.

This chain connects TRBV19 to TRBJ2-3; 7 bases align to TRBD1. With V trimmed by 5 bases and J by 10 bases, 15 bases remained unmatched. The CDR3 extends over 15 amino acids. The V gene's germline CDR1 is LNHDA and CDR2 SQIVND (reference sequence). CDR3 region: CASSPGQTSKGAQYF. CDR3 DNA sequence: TGTGCCAGTAGTCCGGGACAGACCTCCAAGGGTGCGCAGTATTTT.

In its sample, this clone was seen a few times. This sequence joins TRBV29-1 and TRBJ2-3; tentatively, D is TRBD2 (5 bases). The CDR3 is made up of 17 amino acids. CDR1 and CDR2 from the germline V gene are SQVTM and ANQGSEA. V was trimmed by 6 bases and J by 0 bases, leaving 22 bases between them. The CDR3 reads CSVPGIHGRRSTDTQYF. The CDR3 DNA sequence: TGCAGCGTCCCCGGCATCCACGGCAGGAGGAGCACAGATACGCAGTATTTT.